The 23 T cell receptor beta chains below were found in one sample sequenced in a study of response to subunit inactivated influenza vaccine. Using its own MiXCR run on the RT-PCR reads, TCRdb lists one record per CDR3 protein. Among about 610,000 distinct CDR3 sequences, approximately 14% were seen once, and the ten largest hold 11%. Source: PBMCs from blood, taken about 13 days after vaccination. Receptors were obtained from a man aged 45 to 65 who received an inactivated influenza vaccine.

The CDR3 bases are TGTGCCAGCAGCTTAAGGGGTGGAGGCAATCAGCCCCAGCATTTT. Its translation is CASSLRGGGNQPQHF. The V call is TRBV7-2, the J call TRBJ1-5; weak D call: TRBD1 (5 bases). Between the trimmed V and J ends, which lost 2 bases and 2 bases, there was a span of 10 bases. Germline V CDR1 and CDR2: SGHTA, FQGNSA. There are 15 residues in the CDR3.

This clonotype was detected a few times. The genes are TRBV29-1 and TRBJ2-7; no clear D. The germline V gene encodes CDR1 SQVTM and CDR2 ANQGSEA. The CDR3 has 11 residues. The V and J ends lost 7 bases and 0 bases respectively, with 7 bases between them. CDR3: CSAGYSYEQYF. DNA for the CDR3: TGCAGCGCCGGGTACTCCTACGAGCAGTACTTC.

This clonotype turned up a few times. J is TRBJ1-2 and V is TRBV29-1, with a possible D match to TRBD1 (5 bases). This CDR3 is built from 13 residues. V was shortened by 1 base and J by 0 bases, with 6 bases between the two germline ends. Per germline, CDR1 SQVTM and CDR2 ANQGSEA. CDR3 coding DNA: TGCAGCGTTGAAGGGGGGGCTAACTATGGCTACACCTTC. As protein: CSVEGGANYGYTF. The full variable domain, rest sourced from reference TRBV29-1 and TRBJ1-2, is SAVISQKPSRDICQRGTSLTIQCQVDSQVTMMFWYRQQPGQSLTLIATANQGSEATYESGFVIDKFPISRPNLTFSTLTVSNMSPEDSSIYLCSVEGGANYGYTFGSGTRLTVV.

The V gene is TRBV6-5, the J gene TRBJ2-1; 9 nucleotides align to TRBD1. The CDR3 totals 17 residues. The V segment lost 0 bases and the J segment 4 bases; nucleotides outside the gene matches: 7. Per the germline V gene, CDR1 is MNHEY and CDR2 is SVGAGI. The CDR3 sequence: CASSYSIGGQGYNEQFF. The DNA of the CDR3 is TGTGCCAGCAGTTACTCGATAGGGGGACAGGGATACAATGAGCAGTTCTTC.

The J gene is TRBJ2-2, the V gene TRBV7-2; D is undetermined. Germline V CDR1 and CDR2: SGHTA, FQGNSA. V lost 0 bases and J 8 bases, leaving 7 bases between the germline ends. The CDR3 loop spans 13 amino acids. The CDR3 DNA reads as TGTGCCAGCAGCTTAGCGTCCTGGGGGGAGCTGTTTTTT. Protein: CASSLASWGELFF.

DNA for the CDR3: TGTGCCAGCAGTCCCCCAGGACAGCCTACCCTCCACTTT. Translated, it gives CASSPPGQPTLHF. The J gene is TRBJ1-6, the V gene TRBV12-3 or TRBV12-4; TRBD1 is a possible D gene (6 bases). The CDR3 loop spans 13 amino acids. Trimming pared 5 bases from V and 14 bases from J, leaving 16 bases between.

This clonotype was seen more than once but under ten times. The chain uses TRBV20-1 and TRBJ1-4; D unresolved. The CDR3 runs to 13 residues. Germline values: CDR1 DFQATT, CDR2 SNEGSKA (reference sequence). The V end lost 0 bases, the J end lost 5 bases, and 7 bases lay between the germline ends. The CDR3 is CSARDSRNEKLFF. CDR3 nucleotide sequence: TGCAGTGCTAGAGATTCACGGAATGAAAAACTGTTTTTT.

By share, this clonotype counts as medium-sized. The rearrangement links TRBV5-1 to TRBJ1-1, with 10 nucleotides matching TRBD1. After removal of 1 base from V and 2 bases from J, the junction contained 5 bases not matched to a gene. This CDR3 has 16 amino acids. Germline assignment: CDR1 SGHRS and CDR2 YFSETQ. The CDR3: CASSLTGTGDNTEAFF. CDR3 DNA: TGCGCCAGCAGCTTGACCGGGACAGGGGATAACACTGAAGCTTTCTTT.

This rearrangement joins TRBV7-9 to TRBJ2-1, with 7 bases fitting TRBD1. Unmatched junction bases numbered 11, after V lost 9 bases and J lost 0 bases. Germline CDR1 SEHNR, CDR2 FQNEAQ (reference sequence). The CDR3 totals 16 residues. The CDR3 DNA is TGTGCCAGTCCTCAAGGGGGACAGAGCTCCTACAATGAGCAGTTCTTC. It is translated as CASPQGGQSSYNEQFF.

This rearrangement joins TRBV12-3 or TRBV12-4 to TRBJ2-3; 10 positions agree with TRBD2. The CDR3 is 16 residues long. J was trimmed by 4 bases and V by 7 bases; bases with no gene match: 11. CDR3: CASILRASGSADTQYF. For the CDR3, the DNA is TGTGCCAGCATCCTCCGAGCTAGCGGGAGCGCAGATACGCAGTATTTT.

The chain has TRBV4-3 and TRBJ1-2; no firm D call. The V end was cut by 1 base, the J end by 2 bases, with 8 bases between. The germline V gene encodes CDR1 LGHNA and CDR2 YSLEER. CDR3 size: 14 residues. Here the CDR3 reads CASSQAVGNYGYTF. DNA for the CDR3: TGCGCCAGCAGCCAAGCGGTAGGGAACTATGGCTACACCTTC.

V and J are TRBV18 and TRBJ1-1; the D gene is possibly TRBD1 (5 bases). This CDR3 is 15 amino acids long. Germline V gene lookup returns CDR1 KGHSH and CDR2 LQKENI. V was cut by 6 bases and J by 3 bases, with 17 bases left in between. Here the CDR3 DNA reads TGTGCCAGCTCTCCCCCTTCCACGGGGGACACTGAAGCTTTCTTT. It translates to CASSPPSTGDTEAFF.

The chain couples TRBV5-6 to TRBJ2-6, with D uncertain. Deletions cut 1 base from V and 0 bases from J, with 5 bases between. The CDR3 has 15 amino acids. Germline assignment: CDR1 SGHDT and CDR2 YYEEEE. The CDR3 spells CASSLKYSGANVLTF. DNA for the CDR3: TGTGCCAGCAGCTTGAAGTACTCTGGGGCCAACGTCCTGACTTTC.

The V call is TRBV5-1, the J call TRBJ1-1; D possibly corresponds to TRBD1 (5 bases). Trimming left V 3 bases short and J 5 bases short, with 20 bases between. Germline CDR1 and CDR2: SGHRS and YFSETQ. The CDR3 runs to 16 residues. CDR3: CASSSGSARDKTEAFF. Here the CDR3 DNA reads TGCGCCAGCAGCTCAGGAAGCGCCAGGGATAAAACTGAAGCTTTCTTT. The entire variable domain, with the rest obtained from reference TRBV5-1 and TRBJ1-1, is as follows: KAGVTQTPRYLIKTRGQQVTLSCSPISGHRSVSWYQQTPGQGLQFLFEYFSETQRNKGNFPGRFSGRQFSNSRSEMNVSTLELGDSALYLCASSSGSARDKTEAFFGQGTRLTVV.

A few counts support this clonotype. CDR3 nucleotide sequence: TGTGCCAGCAGCCAGGGGACTAGCGGGGGCCTTTGGCAGTATTTT. It translates to CASSQGTSGGLWQYF. The J gene is TRBJ2-3, the V gene TRBV3-1; 14 bases map to TRBD2. Trimming took 3 bases from V and 11 from J; bases not matched to a gene: 7. The CDR3 loop spans 15 amino acids. Germline CDR1 is LGHDT and CDR2 is YNNKEL (reference sequence).

This chain connects TRBV24-1 to TRBJ2-7; TRBD1 agrees at 9 bases. This CDR3 contains 15 residues. The V and J ends lost 5 bases and 1 base, in that order; junction bases with no gene match: 5. Germline CDR1 is KGHDR and CDR2 is SFDVKD. The CDR3 nucleotides read TGTGCCACCAGTGGGGCCGGGACAGGGTCCTACGAGCAGTACTTC. As protein: CATSGAGTGSYEQYF.

This rearrangement joins TRBV5-1 to TRBJ2-1, with 10 positions matching TRBD2. The V gene end was trimmed by 5 bases and the J gene end by 8 bases; junction bases not matched to a gene: 10. CDR3 size: 15 residues. Germline CDR1 and CDR2: SGHRS and YFSETQ. This CDR3 is CASSSSGSGPDEQFF. The CDR3 DNA is TGCGCCAGCAGTTCTAGCGGGAGCGGTCCCGATGAGCAGTTCTTC.

The chain is built from TRBV6-1 and TRBJ2-7, with D tentatively TRBD1 (6 bases). V was trimmed by 8 bases and J by 3 bases, leaving 14 bases between them. CDR1 is MNHNS and CDR2 is SASEGT in the germline V gene. The CDR3 extends over 13 amino acids. CDR3 nucleotides: TGTGCCAGCGGAATGACAGGACACTACGAGCAGTACTTC. Its translation: CASGMTGHYEQYF.

This clonotype has a handful of counts. The chain combines TRBV5-1 with TRBJ2-1; 7 bases line up with TRBD2. V lost 6 bases to trimming and J lost 3 bases; unmatched junction nucleotides: 9. The CDR3 covers 15 residues. Germline CDR1 reads SGHRS; CDR2 reads YFSETQ. CDR3 residues: CASTREGGYYNEQFF. CDR3 bases: TGCGCCAGCACCCGAGAGGGAGGGTACTACAATGAGCAGTTCTTC.

The chain has TRBV2 and TRBJ1-1, with a possible D match to TRBD1 (6 bases). Germline V gene data show CDR1 as SNHLY and CDR2 as FYNNEI. Trimming removed 6 bases from V and 10 bases from J, with 18 bases in between. This CDR3 spans 13 amino acids. The CDR3 DNA is TGTGCCAGCAGCCCCCCACAGGGTATCGCAGCTTTCTTT. Residues: CASSPPQGIAAFF.

This clonotype showed up just a few times. V and J are TRBV6-2 or TRBV6-3 and TRBJ2-2, with D unclear. Germline CDR1 is MNHEY and CDR2 is SVGEGT. The CDR3 length is 12 residues. V lost 6 bases and J 3 bases, leaving 5 bases between the germline ends. The CDR3 protein is CASRPYTGELFF. In DNA form, the CDR3 reads TGTGCCAGCAGGCCTTACACCGGGGAGCTGTTTTTT.

CDR3 nucleotides: TGTGCCAGCAGTAAGACAGGATGGGATTCACCCCTCCACTTT. Protein product: CASSKTGWDSPLHF. The chain combines TRBV2 with TRBJ1-6, with D possibly TRBD1 on 6 matching bases. This CDR3 has 14 amino acids. The V and J ends lost 5 bases and 8 bases respectively, with 13 bases between them. Germline CDR1 and CDR2: SNHLY and FYNNEI.

This clonotype was seen a handful of times. This chain links TRBV12-3 or TRBV12-4 with TRBJ2-3; 16 bases map to TRBD2. V dropped 5 bases and J dropped 2; count of bases not matched to a gene: 4. CDR3 size: 17 residues. The CDR3 loop reads CASSIGTSGRATDTQYF. The CDR3 DNA is TGTGCCAGCAGTATCGGGACTAGCGGGAGGGCCACAGATACGCAGTATTTT.